Listed below are T cell receptor beta chains from one sample, sequenced in a study of beta chain features in type 1 diabetes. Produced via immunoSEQ multiplex PCR; TCRdb's table is partial and in-frame only. The profile shows under 450,000 clones, roughly 16% of them singletons. Sequences were obtained from naive CD4+ T cells from blood. These receptors originate from a woman under 30 in good health. The CDR3 runs from the conserved cysteine through the conserved F or W. D genes are given only for firm matches. Rows give clone size only sometimes, using once, few, many, or a class for an expanded clone.

V gene,J gene,D gene,clone size,CDR3 DNA,CDR3 protein
TRBV18,TRBJ2-3,NA,few,TGTGCCAGCTCACGACGACAGGACCCTAGCACAGATACGCAGTATTTT,CASSRRQDPSTDTQYF
TRBV10-3,TRBJ2-5,NA,NA,TGTGCCATCAGTGAGTTTCTGGCCGTCGAGACCCAGTACTTC,CAISEFLAVETQYF
TRBV10-3,TRBJ1-1,TRBD1,NA,TGTGCCATCCGGGGACAGATGAACACTGAAGCTTTCTTT,CAIRGQMNTEAFF
TRBV5-6,TRBJ2-7,NA,NA,TGTGCCAGCAGCATGGGGGGTAGAGGGATTGAGCAGTACTTC,CASSMGGRGIEQYF
TRBV30,TRBJ1-2,NA,NA,TGTGCCGGAGAAACCGGCGGGGTGGTTGATGGCTACACCTTC,CAGETGGVVDGYTF
TRBV5-5,TRBJ2-4,NA,NA,TGTGCCAGCAGCTTGGGGGCACTGGGCATTCAGTACTTC,CASSLGALGIQYF
TRBV4-3,TRBJ1-2,NA,few,TGCGCCAGCAGCCACAGCGGGGGATCCACTAACTATGGCTACACCTTC,CASSHSGGSTNYGYTF
TRBV29-1,TRBJ1-2,NA,NA,TGCAGCGTTCCCACAGGGTCGGACGGCTACACCTTC,CSVPTGSDGYTF
TRBV4-1,TRBJ2-1,TRBD2,NA,TGCGCCAGCAGCCGGCTAGCGGGTCCATCCTACAATGAGCAGTTCTTC,CASSRLAGPSYNEQFF
TRBV30,TRBJ2-1,TRBD2,NA,TGTGCCTGGAGTTTGGGCGGGACTAGCGGGAGGCGAGAGCAGTTCTTC,CAWSLGGTSGRREQFF
TRBV6-1,TRBJ2-5,NA,NA,TGTGCCAGCACGGACGGGGAAGAGACCCAGTACTTC,CASTDGEETQYF
TRBV18,TRBJ2-1,TRBD1,NA,TGTGCCAGCTCACCAGACCGGGACAGGGCGTTCGGTGAGCAGTTCTTC,CASSPDRDRAFGEQFF
TRBV5-1,TRBJ2-1,TRBD2,NA,TGCGCCAGCAGCTCGACTAGCGGGTCGTACAATGAGCAGTTCTTC,CASSSTSGSYNEQFF
TRBV18,TRBJ1-4,TRBD1,NA,TGTGCCAGCTCCCAGGGACAGGGGAGCACGTTTTTT,CASSQGQGSTFF
TRBV20-1,TRBJ2-7,NA,few,TGCAGTGCTAGAAAGGGGGACGAGCAGTACTTC,CSARKGDEQYF
TRBV7-9,TRBJ1-1,NA,NA,TGTGCCAGCAGCCTGGGGGCCCGAATCACTGAAGCTTTCTTT,CASSLGARITEAFF
TRBV29-1,TRBJ1-2,TRBD1,few,TGCAGCGTTGCCCCCGGGACAGACTATGGCTACACCTTC,CSVAPGTDYGYTF
TRBV7-2,TRBJ2-2,NA,few,TGTGCCAGCAGCTTAGTGTTCAACGGGGAGCTGTTTTTT,CASSLVFNGELFF
TRBV7-2,TRBJ1-5,NA,NA,TGTGCCAGCAGCTTAGGACAGACTAATCAGCCCCAGCATTTT,CASSLGQTNQPQHF
TRBV18,TRBJ2-3,NA,NA,TGTGCCAGCTCACCCTACACAGATACGCAGTATTTT,CASSPYTDTQYF
TRBV20-1,TRBJ2-1,NA,few,TGCAGTGCTAGTAGCTATGAGCAGTTCTTC,CSASSYEQFF
TRBV29-1,TRBJ2-7,NA,NA,TGCAGCGCTCGGACTTTTAACTACGAGCAGTACTTC,CSARTFNYEQYF
TRBV28,TRBJ1-1,NA,NA,TGTGCCAGCAGTGATGTGAGGGCTTTCTTT,CASSDVRAFF
TRBV10-3,TRBJ1-5,TRBD1,few,TGTGCCATCAGTCCCGGGACAGGGAACCAGCCCCAGCATTTT,CAISPGTGNQPQHF
TRBV9,TRBJ2-7,TRBD1,few,TGTGCCAGCAGCGTAGTGGGGACAGGGGGCTATGTGTACTTC,CASSVVGTGGYVYF
TRBV11-2,TRBJ2-1,TRBD2,few,TGTGCCAGCAGCTCAGGAGCGGGGAATGAGCAGTTCTTC,CASSSGAGNEQFF
TRBV28,TRBJ1-2,TRBD1,NA,TGTGCCAGCAGCCCGGACAGGGTAAATGGCTACACCTTC,CASSPDRVNGYTF
TRBV30,TRBJ2-1,NA,few,TGTGCCTGGAGTGTCCGGGGTAGCCAGTTCTTC,CAWSVRGSQFF
TRBV5-4,TRBJ2-3,NA,few,TGTGCCAGCAGCTTGAGTATGGGGCGCGAAGATACGCAGTATTTT,CASSLSMGREDTQYF
TRBV30,TRBJ1-3,TRBD1,NA,TGTGCCTGGAGTGCGACAGGGAGATACACCTCTGGAAACACCATATATTTT,CAWSATGRYTSGNTIYF
TRBV30,TRBJ1-1,NA,NA,TGTGCCTGGAGTCTAGACTCTGGCACTGAAGCTTTCTTT,CAWSLDSGTEAFF
TRBV4-1,TRBJ2-1,TRBD2,NA,TGCGCCAGCAGCTCTCGGACTAGCGGGAGAAGTGATGAGCAGTTCTTC,CASSSRTSGRSDEQFF
TRBV19,TRBJ1-1,TRBD1,NA,TGTGCCAGTAGTTCCGCCGGGACAGGGATGGGAGCTTTCTTT,CASSSAGTGMGAFF
TRBV2,TRBJ1-2,NA,NA,TGTGCCAGCAGTGAAGCACGGGGGGGTATACATGGCTACACCTTC,CASSEARGGIHGYTF
TRBV5-1,TRBJ2-3,TRBD2,NA,TGCGCCAGCAGCTCGGGGGGGAGCACAGATACGCAGTATTTT,CASSSGGSTDTQYF
TRBV15,TRBJ2-1,NA,few,TGTGCCACCAGCAGAGATGGGGGCGGGAGCAGGATCCGAAATGAGCAGTTCTTC,CATSRDGGGSRIRNEQFF
TRBV7-9,TRBJ2-2,NA,NA,TGTGCCAGCAGCTTCGTAGAAGAAGGGGAGCTGTTTTTT,CASSFVEEGELFF
TRBV30,TRBJ1-4,TRBD1,NA,TGTGCCTGGAGAGGAACAGGGGGCTACGTAAGGGAAAAACTGTTTTTT,CAWRGTGGYVREKLFF
TRBV27,TRBJ2-6,NA,few,TGTGCCAGCAGTTTACTTCGGGGCTCTGGGGCCAACGTCCTGACTTTC,CASSLLRGSGANVLTF
TRBV29-1,TRBJ2-7,TRBD1,few,TGCAGCGTTGCGGGACAGGGAGTAGTCGAGCAGTACTTC,CSVAGQGVVEQYF
TRBV5-1,TRBJ2-5,NA,few,TGCGCCAGCAGCTTGATTAAAGAGACCCAGTACTTC,CASSLIKETQYF
TRBV28,TRBJ2-6,NA,NA,TGTGCCAGCACCCTCTCTGGGGCCAACGTCCTGACTTTC,CASTLSGANVLTF
TRBV11-2,TRBJ2-1,NA,NA,TGTGCCAGCAGCTTCATGGCCAATGAGCAGTTCTTC,CASSFMANEQFF
TRBV28,TRBJ2-7,NA,few,TGTGCCAGCAGTTCAGACAGGTCCTACGAGCAGTACTTC,CASSSDRSYEQYF
TRBV28,TRBJ1-5,NA,NA,TGTGCCAGCAGCACGGGACAATCATTGCCCCAGCATTTT,CASSTGQSLPQHF
TRBV10-3,TRBJ2-5,NA,NA,TGTGCCATCAGTGTACAGGAGACCCAGTACTTC,CAISVQETQYF
TRBV4-2,TRBJ2-1,TRBD1,few,TGTGCCAGCAGCCAAGCCAGACAGGGGTTATCGAATGAGCAGTTCTTC,CASSQARQGLSNEQFF
TRBV18,TRBJ1-2,TRBD1,few,TGTGCCAGCTCTCTTGACAGGGACTATGGCTACACCTTC,CASSLDRDYGYTF
TRBV7-6,TRBJ2-6,NA,NA,TGTGCCAGCAGCTTGAGGGGGAGGGCCCCTGGGGCCAACGTCCTGACTTTC,CASSLRGRAPGANVLTF
TRBV25-1,TRBJ2-3,NA,NA,TGTGCCAGCAGGGACTTCACAGATACGCAGTATTTT,CASRDFTDTQYF
TRBV10-3,TRBJ2-2,NA,few,TGTGCCATCAGATTGGGACAGAACACCGGGGAGCTGTTTTTT,CAIRLGQNTGELFF
TRBV19,TRBJ2-3,TRBD2,few,TGTGCCAGCCTCCAGACTAGCGGGAGAACAGATACGCAGTATTTT,CASLQTSGRTDTQYF
TRBV5-1,TRBJ2-7,TRBD2,NA,TGCGCCAGCAGCCCAGGAGAAGCGGGGGGCTACGAGCAGTACTTC,CASSPGEAGGYEQYF
TRBV4-1,TRBJ1-5,NA,few,TGCGCCAGCAGCCGACAAGAAAATCAGCCCCAGCATTTT,CASSRQENQPQHF